The source of this T cell receptor beta chain is a study of PD-L1 blockade in urothelial cancer. Study findings and constraints: In blood sampled pretreatment, TCR clonality below the median predicted better survival.

Turning to this clone: Its antigen is still unknown.

Method: immunoSEQ multiplex PCR; TCRdb's copy keeps in-frame clones and lacks some. The table includes roughly 27,000 clones, more than 75% detected once. The TCR comes from a man aged 50 or older with urothelial cancer. Sample: PBMCs, taken around atezolizumab (anti-PD-L1) treatment.

DNA for the CDR3: TGTGCCAGCAGCTTGCCCAGTGGCACTGAAGCTTTCTTT. It encodes CASSLPSGTEAFF. The V gene is TRBV5-6, the J gene TRBJ1-1; D remains unclear. The V end lost 1 base, the J end lost 4 bases, and 8 bases lay between the germline ends. The germline V gene encodes CDR1 SGHDT and CDR2 YYEEEE. This CDR3 contains 13 residues. Supplemented by reference TRBV5-6 and TRBJ1-1, the full variable domain reads DAGVTQSPTHLIKTRGQQVTLRCSPKSGHDTVSWYQQALGQGPQFIFQYYEEEERQRGNFPDRFSGHQFPNYSSELNVNALLLGDSALYLCASSLPSGTEAFFGQGTRLTVV.